This passage covers 5 T cell receptor beta chains from one sample sequenced in a study of human T cells and chemical hapten exposure. The library gave individual cDNA molecules unique molecular identifiers. MiXCR was run by TCRdb on the reads, yielding one entry per CDR3 protein. The sample holds 450 to 550 distinct CDR3 sequences, more than 60% seen once. The template was total RNA from unfractionated whole blood. Sample: whole blood. Every receptor here comes from a human donor with alopecia, or a healthy volunteer (not recorded which). Some clones in this sample may be carry-over from other donors' samples. This table probably holds off-target reads from a library built for another chain.

The chain joins TRBV4-2 to TRBJ2-1, with D unclear. This CDR3 is 14 amino acids long. The V and J ends lost 0 bases and 4 bases respectively, with 7 bases between them. Germline V gene data show CDR1 as LGHNA and CDR2 as YNFKEQ. The CDR3 DNA reads as TGTGCCAGCAGCCAAGATCTTGGGTACAATGAGCAGTTCTTC. It specifies CASSQDLGYNEQFF.

The count of this clonotype is one. At one end, the junction sequence differs from germline, possibly due to a read error. The V and J genes are TRBV5-1 and TRBJ2-3; the D is unclear. The CDR3 is made up of 14 amino acids. Germline values: CDR1 SGHRS, CDR2 YFSETQ. The CDR3 region is CASSLRASRDTQYF. The DNA of the CDR3 is TGCGCCAGCAGCTTGAGAGCAAGCAGAGATACGCAGTATTTT.

The CDR3 coding sequence is TGTGCCAGCAGGGAGGGGTCCAGGGCCCAGTACTTC. Its translation is CASREGSRAQYF. The chain links TRBV27 to TRBJ2-5; perhaps TRBD2 as D (6 bases). V lost 6 bases and J lost 9, with 14 bases in between. In germline, CDR1 is MNHEY, CDR2 SMNVEV (reference sequence). The CDR3 extends over 12 amino acids.

The CDR3 bases are TGTGCCAGCAGCGTAGTGGCTAGCGGGAGAGTCTATGAGCAGTTCTTC. Protein: CASSVVASGRVYEQFF. The chain has TRBV9 and TRBJ2-1, with TRBD2 identical over 10 bases. J lost 8 bases, V lost 0 bases, and 8 bases had no gene match. The germline gives CDR1 SGDLS, CDR2 YYNGEE. The CDR3 covers 16 residues.

V gene TRBV12-3 or TRBV12-4 combines with J gene TRBJ2-7; D is tentatively TRBD1 or TRBD2 (5 bases each). Between the trimmed V and J ends, which lost 2 bases and 7 bases, there was a span of 15 bases. The CDR3 loop spans 14 amino acids. For the CDR3, the DNA is TGTGCCAGCAGTTTAATGGGACGATCGGGGGAGCAGTACTTC. Translating it yields CASSLMGRSGEQYF.